These 4 T cell receptor beta chains were all obtained from the same sample, sequenced in a study of T cell repertoires in cytomegalovirus infection. TCRdb processed the reads anew with MiXCR; each CDR3 protein has one entry. Among 100,000 to 150,000 distinct CDR3 sequences listed, 32% were seen once. Their recognized antigens are unknown. Material: CD8+ T cells from cultured PBMCs, obtained from culture after CMV antigen stimulation. The source of these receptors is a human donor in good health (CMV status not recorded). Some clones in this sample may be carry-over from other donors' samples.

The chain combines TRBV6-4 with TRBJ2-3; TRBD1 matches at 8 bases. V lost 5 bases to trimming and J lost 4 bases; unmatched junction nucleotides: 14. CDR3 length equals 17 residues. Looked up from germline, CDR1 is MRHNA and CDR2 is SNTAGT. The CDR3 DNA reads as TGTGCCAGCAGTACCCCCTGGCAGGGGGCGCGCGCAGATACGCAGTATTTT. Encoded protein: CASSTPWQGARADTQYF.

This clonotype showed up many times. The J gene is TRBJ2-7, the V gene TRBV7-8, with a weak D call TRBD2 (5 bases). The CDR3 length is 13 residues. V was shortened by 5 bases and J by 3 bases, with 11 bases between the two germline ends. The germline CDR1 and CDR2 sequences are SGHVS and FQNEAQ. CDR3 amino acids: CASSSGRYYEQYF. The CDR3 DNA sequence: TGTGCCAGCAGCAGCGGACGCTACTACGAGCAGTACTTC.

As to this clonotype: A junction boundary mismatches the germline segment, possibly from a read error. This chain's CDR3 is CASSQVYGGNSPLHF. CDR3 DNA sequence: TGTGCCAGCAGCCAAGTTTATGGGGGTAATTCACCCCTCCACTTT. The rearrangement links TRBV4-1 to TRBJ1-6, with D possibly TRBD1 on 5 matching bases. Germline V gene lookup returns CDR1 MGHRA and CDR2 YSYEKL. This CDR3 has 15 amino acids.

This clonotype was seen a single time. This rearrangement joins TRBV11-2 to TRBJ2-7; D is uncertain. Germline V CDR1 and CDR2: SGHAT, FQNNGV. CDR3 size: 13 residues. The V and J ends lost 4 bases and 3 bases respectively, with 10 bases between them. CDR3 DNA sequence: TGTGCCAGCAGCTACGGGCTGTTCTACGAGCAGTACTTC. Its translation is CASSYGLFYEQYF.